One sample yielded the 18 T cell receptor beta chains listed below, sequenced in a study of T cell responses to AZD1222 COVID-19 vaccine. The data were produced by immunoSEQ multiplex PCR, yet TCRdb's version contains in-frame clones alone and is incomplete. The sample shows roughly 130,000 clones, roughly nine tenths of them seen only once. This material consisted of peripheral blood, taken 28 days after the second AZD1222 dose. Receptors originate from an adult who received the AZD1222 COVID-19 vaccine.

CDR3 residues: CASSLTYSQPQHF. Here the CDR3 DNA reads TGTGCCAGCAGCTTAACTTATAGTCAGCCCCAGCATTTT. The chain combines TRBV7-3 with TRBJ1-5; no reliable D call. V was clipped by 0 bases and J by 6 bases, with 6 bases between them. Germline loops: CDR1 SGHTA, CDR2 FQGTGA. The CDR3 spans 13 residues.

This CDR3 is CASSQEEGLTPFHNEQFF. CDR3 coding DNA: TGTGCCAGCAGCCAAGAGGAGGGTTTAACACCCTTCCACAATGAGCAGTTCTTC. The J gene is TRBJ2-1, the V gene TRBV14, with D perhaps TRBD2 (6 bases). The length of the CDR3 is 18 residues. With 0 bases removed from V and 5 bases from J, the gap between germline ends came to 20 bases. The germline gives CDR1 SGHDN, CDR2 FVKESK.

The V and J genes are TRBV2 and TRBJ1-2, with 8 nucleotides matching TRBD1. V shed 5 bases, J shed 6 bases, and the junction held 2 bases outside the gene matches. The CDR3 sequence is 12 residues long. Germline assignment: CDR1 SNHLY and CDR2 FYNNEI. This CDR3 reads CASSRTGNGYTF. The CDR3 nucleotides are TGTGCCAGCAGTCGGACAGGGAATGGCTACACCTTC.

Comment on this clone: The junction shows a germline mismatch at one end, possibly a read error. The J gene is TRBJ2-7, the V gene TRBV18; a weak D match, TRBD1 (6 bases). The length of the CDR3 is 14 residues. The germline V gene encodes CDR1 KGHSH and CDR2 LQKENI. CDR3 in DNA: TGTGCCAGCTCACCCCGGACAGCCTCCAACGAGCAGTACTTC. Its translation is CASSPRTASNEQYF.

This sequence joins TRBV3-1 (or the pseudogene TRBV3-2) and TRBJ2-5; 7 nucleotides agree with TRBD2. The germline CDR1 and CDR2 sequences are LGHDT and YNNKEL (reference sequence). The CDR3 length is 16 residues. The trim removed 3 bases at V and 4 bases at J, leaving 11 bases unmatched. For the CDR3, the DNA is TGTGCCAGCAGCCACCCGTCCGGACTAGTCGGAGAGACCCAGTACTTC. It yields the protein CASSHPSGLVGETQYF.

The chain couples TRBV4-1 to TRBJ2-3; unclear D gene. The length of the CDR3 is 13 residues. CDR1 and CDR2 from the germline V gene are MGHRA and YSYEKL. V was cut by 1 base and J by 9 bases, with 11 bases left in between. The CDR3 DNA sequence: TGCGCCAGCAGCCAAGGTTATGTTGACACGCAGTATTTT. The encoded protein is CASSQGYVDTQYF.

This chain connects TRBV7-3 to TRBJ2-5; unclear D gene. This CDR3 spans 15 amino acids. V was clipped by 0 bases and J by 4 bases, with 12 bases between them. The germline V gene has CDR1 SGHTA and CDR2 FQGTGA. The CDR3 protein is CASSLTGITPETQYF. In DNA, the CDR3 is TGTGCCAGCAGCTTAACCGGAATAACCCCAGAGACCCAGTACTTC.

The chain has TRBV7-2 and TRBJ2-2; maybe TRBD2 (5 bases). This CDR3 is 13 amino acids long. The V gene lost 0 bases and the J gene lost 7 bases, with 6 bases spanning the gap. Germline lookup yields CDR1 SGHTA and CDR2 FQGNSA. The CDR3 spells CASSLAEGGELFF. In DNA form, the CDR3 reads TGTGCCAGCAGCTTAGCTGAGGGCGGGGAGCTGTTTTTT.

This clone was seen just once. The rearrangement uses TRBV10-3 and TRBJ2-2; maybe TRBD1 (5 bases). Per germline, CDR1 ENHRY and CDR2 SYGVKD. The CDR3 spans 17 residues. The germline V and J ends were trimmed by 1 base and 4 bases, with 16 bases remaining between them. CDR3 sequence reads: CAISEFRWADSTGELFF. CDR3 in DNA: TGTGCCATCAGTGAGTTTAGATGGGCAGACAGCACCGGGGAGCTGTTTTTT.

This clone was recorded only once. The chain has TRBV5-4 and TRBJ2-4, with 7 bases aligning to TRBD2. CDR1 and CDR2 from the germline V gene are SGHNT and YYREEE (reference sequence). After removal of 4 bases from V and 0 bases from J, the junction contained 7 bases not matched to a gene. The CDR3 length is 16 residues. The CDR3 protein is CASSGERGGAKNIQYF. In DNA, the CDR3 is TGTGCCAGCAGCGGGGAGCGGGGAGGAGCCAAAAACATTCAGTACTTC.

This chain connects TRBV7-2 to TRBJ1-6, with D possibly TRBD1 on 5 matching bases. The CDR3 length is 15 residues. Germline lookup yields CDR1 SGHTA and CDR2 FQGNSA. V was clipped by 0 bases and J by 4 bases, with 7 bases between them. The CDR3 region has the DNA TGTGCCAGCAGCTTAGCCCAGGGTTATAATTCACCCCTCCACTTT. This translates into CASSLAQGYNSPLHF.

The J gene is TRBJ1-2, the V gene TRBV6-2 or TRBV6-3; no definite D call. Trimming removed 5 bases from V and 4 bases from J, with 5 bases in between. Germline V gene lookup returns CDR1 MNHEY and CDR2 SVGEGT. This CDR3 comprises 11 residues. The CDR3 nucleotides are TGTGCCAGCAGTGGCTCCTATGGCTACACCTTC. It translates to CASSGSYGYTF.

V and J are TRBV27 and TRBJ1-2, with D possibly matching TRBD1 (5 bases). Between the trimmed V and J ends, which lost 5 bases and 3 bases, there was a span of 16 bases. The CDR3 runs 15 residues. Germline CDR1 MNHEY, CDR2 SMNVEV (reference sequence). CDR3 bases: TGTGCCAGCAGTCCCGACTGGGACCTACACTATGGCTACACCTTC. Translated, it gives CASSPDWDLHYGYTF.

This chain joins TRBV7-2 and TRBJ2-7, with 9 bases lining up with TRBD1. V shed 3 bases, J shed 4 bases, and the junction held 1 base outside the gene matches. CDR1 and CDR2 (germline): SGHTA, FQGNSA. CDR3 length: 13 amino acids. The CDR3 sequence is CASSLDRGYEQYF. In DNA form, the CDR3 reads TGTGCCAGCAGCTTGGACAGGGGTTACGAGCAGTACTTC. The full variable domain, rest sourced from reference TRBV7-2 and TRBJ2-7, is GAGVSQSPSNKVTEKGKDVELRCDPISGHTALYWYRQSLGQGLEFLIYFQGNSAPDKSGLPSDRFSAERTGGSVSTLTIQRTQQEDSAVYLCASSLDRGYEQYFGPGTRLTVT.

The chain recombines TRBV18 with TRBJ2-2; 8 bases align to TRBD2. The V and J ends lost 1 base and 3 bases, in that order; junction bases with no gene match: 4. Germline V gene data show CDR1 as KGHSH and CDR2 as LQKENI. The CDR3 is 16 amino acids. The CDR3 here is CASSPRAGADTGELFF. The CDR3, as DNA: TGTGCCAGCTCACCACGAGCGGGGGCGGACACCGGGGAGCTGTTTTTT.

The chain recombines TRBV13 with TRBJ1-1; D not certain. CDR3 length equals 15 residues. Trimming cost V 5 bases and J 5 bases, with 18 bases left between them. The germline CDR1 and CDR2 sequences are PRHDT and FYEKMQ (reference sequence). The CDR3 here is CASSQPSVGKTEAFF. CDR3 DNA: TGTGCCAGCAGCCAGCCGTCGGTGGGGAAAACTGAAGCTTTCTTT.

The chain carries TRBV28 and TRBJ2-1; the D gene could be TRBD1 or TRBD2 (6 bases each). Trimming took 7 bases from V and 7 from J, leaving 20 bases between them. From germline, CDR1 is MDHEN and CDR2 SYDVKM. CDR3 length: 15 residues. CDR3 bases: TGTGCCAGCAACAACCCACAGAGGAGGGGGAATGAGCAGTTCTTC. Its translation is CASNNPQRRGNEQFF.

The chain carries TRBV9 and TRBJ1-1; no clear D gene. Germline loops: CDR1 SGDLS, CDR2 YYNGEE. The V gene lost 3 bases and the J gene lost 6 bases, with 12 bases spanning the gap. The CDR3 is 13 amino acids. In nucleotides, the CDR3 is TGTGCCAGCAGCGGGGCCGTCGGGTCTGAAGCTTTCTTT. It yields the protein CASSGAVGSEAFF.